This TCR beta chain was obtained from a study of blood T cell repertoires in COVID-19. Background on the study: The United States, Italy and Spain were the sources of the acute and convalescent COVID-19 samples.

Data came from immunoSEQ multiplex PCR; TCRdb stores just in-frame clones and leaves some out. This sample has about 120,000 clones; about 80% occur once, and the top ten carry about 11%. Germline CDR1 SGHRS, CDR2 YFSETQ. V lost 2 bases and J 6 bases, leaving 14 bases between the germline ends. The CDR3 consists of 14 residues. Material for sequencing was peripheral blood. The origin of this receptor is a man aged 60-69 years with acute or convalescent COVID-19. V is TRBV5-1 and J is TRBJ2-5, with a weak D call TRBD1 (6 bases). CDR3 DNA sequence: TGCGCCAGCAGCTTCGGACAGAACGGGCAGACCCAGTACTTC. Its translation is CASSFGQNGQTQYF. Together with reference TRBV5-1 and TRBJ2-5, the CDR3 gives the full variable domain: KAGVTQTPRYLIKTRGQQVTLSCSPISGHRSVSWYQQTPGQGLQFLFEYFSETQRNKGNFPGRFSGRQFSNSRSEMNVSTLELGDSALYLCASSFGQNGQTQYFGPGTRLLVL.